This TCR beta chain was recovered during a study of cytomegalovirus exposure and HLA in healthy donors. Findings and limits, study-wide: On later analysis, the bulk of CMV-associated TCR beta chains appeared to be HLA-restricted. The authors enumerated 180 or so TCR beta chains as linked to cytomegalovirus. In an earlier analysis, in about 530 donors, most V segments appeared productive either ~90% or ~30% of the time. Using a false discovery rate of 0.05, a later analysis showed that approximately 18,000 TCR beta sequences were associated with HLA alleles.

Germline V CDR1 and CDR2: GTSNPN, SVGIG (reference sequence). The length of the CDR3 is 13 residues. The ends were cut back, 0 bases at V and 10 bases at J, with 15 bases in the middle. PCR employed 60 Vbeta and 13 Jbeta primers. Method: immunoSEQ multiplex PCR; TCRdb's copy keeps in-frame clones and lacks some. The repertoire holds roughly 120,000 clones, roughly 80% seen once, with around 5% in the top ten. Comment on this clone: No antigen is known for it.

This TCR was recovered from a man in his fifties or sixties in good health and CMV-seropositive. Specimen: PBMCs. The J gene is TRBJ1-1, the V gene TRBV30, with a weak D call TRBD1 (5 bases). CDR3 DNA sequence: TGTGCCTGGAGTGTAACGGGCGGGGGAGTAGCTTTCTTT. Protein sequence: CAWSVTGGGVAFF.